What follows is one T cell receptor beta chain and its context. What it recognizes is unknown. Per the germline V gene, CDR1 is MNHEY and CDR2 is SVGAGI. The CDR3 totals 13 residues. V dropped 2 bases and J dropped 12 bases, with 17 bases sitting between them. 13 Jbeta primers and 60 Vbeta primers were used for the PCR. Profiled with immunoSEQ multiplex PCR; TCRdb holds only in-frame clones, not every one. The data show about 41,000 clones, with over 70% seen just once and 2.7% held by the top ten. This sample was included in a study of cytomegalovirus exposure and HLA in healthy donors. Study outcomes and limitations: HLA alleles showed associations with approximately 15,000 TCR beta sequences in a later analysis, at a 0.05 false discovery rate.

This chain links TRBV6-5 with TRBJ2-7; the D gene is possibly TRBD2 (7 bases). The specimen sequenced was PBMCs. The TCR comes from a man aged 50-60 years in good health and CMV-seronegative. In DNA, the CDR3 is TGTGCCAGCAGTTACAGGGAGGGGGTACCGACGTACTTC. This encodes CASSYREGVPTYF.